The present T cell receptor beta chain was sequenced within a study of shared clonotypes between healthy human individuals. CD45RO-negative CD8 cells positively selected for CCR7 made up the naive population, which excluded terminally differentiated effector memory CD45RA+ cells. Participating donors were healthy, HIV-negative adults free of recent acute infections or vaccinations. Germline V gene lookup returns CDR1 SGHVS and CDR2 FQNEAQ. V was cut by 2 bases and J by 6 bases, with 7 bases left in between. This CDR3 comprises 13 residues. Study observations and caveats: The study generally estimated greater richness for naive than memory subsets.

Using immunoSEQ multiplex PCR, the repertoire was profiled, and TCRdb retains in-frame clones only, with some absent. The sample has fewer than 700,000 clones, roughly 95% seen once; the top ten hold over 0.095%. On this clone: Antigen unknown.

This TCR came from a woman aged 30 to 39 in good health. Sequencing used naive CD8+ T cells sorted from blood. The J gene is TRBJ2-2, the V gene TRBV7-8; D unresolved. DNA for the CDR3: TGTGCCAGCAGCTTATGGGGATCCGGGGAGCTGTTTTTT. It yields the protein CASSLWGSGELFF.